The 25 T cell receptor beta chains below come from one sample, sequenced in a study of blood T cell repertoires in COVID-19. Here immunoSEQ multiplex PCR was the method, and the copy in TCRdb shows in-frame clones only, minus some. In the table there are around 340,000 clones, around 85% of which are singletons. Source material: PBMCs or T cells enriched from blood (not recorded which). The receptor source for this set is a woman in her forties with acute COVID-19.

This chain connects TRBV7-9 to TRBJ1-1; 7 bases agree with TRBD1. J lost 4 bases, V lost 1 base, and 0 bases had no gene match. Germline lookup yields CDR1 SEHNR and CDR2 FQNEAQ (reference sequence). This CDR3 spans 13 amino acids. In nucleotides, the CDR3 is TGTGCCAGCAGCTTAGGACAGGGCACTGAAGCTTTCTTT. It yields the protein CASSLGQGTEAFF.

The V call is TRBV10-3, the J call TRBJ1-2; no firm D call. The germline V gene has CDR1 ENHRY and CDR2 SYGVKD. V dropped 0 bases and J dropped 8 bases, with 10 bases sitting between them. This CDR3 comprises 13 residues. CDR3: CAISESRPGGYTF. In nucleotides, the CDR3 is TGTGCCATCAGTGAGTCCCGCCCCGGGGGCTACACCTTC.

The V and J genes are TRBV29-1 and TRBJ1-3; 7 bases agree with TRBD1. This CDR3 contains 14 residues. The germline V gene has CDR1 SQVTM and CDR2 ANQGSEA. V shed 4 bases, J shed 0 bases, and the junction held 3 bases outside the gene matches. The CDR3 region is CSVGGGSSGNTIYF. DNA of the CDR3: TGCAGCGTTGGAGGGGGCAGCTCTGGAAACACCATATATTTT.

The chain couples TRBV5-1 to TRBJ2-1; 12 bases are shared with TRBD2. The CDR3 has 19 residues. Germline V lookup: CDR1 SGHRS, CDR2 YFSETQ. Trimming at V came to 3 bases and at J to 0 bases, leaving 10 bases not matched to a gene. CDR3 coding DNA: TGCGCCAGCAGCTCTGGCCTAGCGGGGGGGAACCCCTCCTACAATGAGCAGTTCTTC. As protein: CASSSGLAGGNPSYNEQFF.

Notes on this clone: This sample includes further DNA sequences coding for the same CDR3. The V and J genes are TRBV7-2 and TRBJ2-1; 8 nucleotides line up with TRBD2. V lost 1 base to trimming and J lost 4 bases; unmatched junction nucleotides: 6. The CDR3 has 16 amino acids. From germline, CDR1 is SGHTA and CDR2 FQGNSA. This CDR3 reads CASSLVGGGTYNEQFF. The CDR3 DNA follows: TGTGCCAGCAGCTTAGTGGGCGGGGGGACGTACAATGAGCAGTTCTTC.

J is TRBJ2-7 and V is TRBV5-6; possible D gene TRBD2, 5 bases. The length of the CDR3 is 13 residues. The germline V gene has CDR1 SGHDT and CDR2 YYEEEE. V dropped 2 bases and J dropped 6 bases, with 12 bases sitting between them. CDR3 in DNA: TGTGCCAGCAGCTTAGAAAGACGGGGCGAGCAGTACTTC. Its translation: CASSLERRGEQYF. The full variable domain, its missing parts supplied by reference TRBV5-6 and TRBJ2-7, is DAGVTQSPTHLIKTRGQQVTLRCSPKSGHDTVSWYQQALGQGPQFIFQYYEEEERQRGNFPDRFSGHQFPNYSSELNVNALLLGDSALYLCASSLERRGEQYFGPGTRLTVT.

CDR3 nucleotides: TGCGCCAGCAGTGAGGGCAGAAACTATGGCTACACCTTC. As protein: CASSEGRNYGYTF. This chain uses TRBV10-2 with TRBJ1-2; no clear D gene. This CDR3 has 13 residues. V shed 2 bases and J shed 2 bases, with 6 bases lying between them. Germline values: CDR1 WSHSY, CDR2 SAAADI.

The rearrangement uses TRBV7-6 and TRBJ2-7; possibly TRBD1 for D (6 bases). This CDR3 comprises 12 residues. Germline loops: CDR1 SGHVS, CDR2 FNYEAQ. Trimming shortened V by 11 bases and J by 6 bases, and 17 bases separated the two germline ends. CDR3 protein: CAPRGHRGEQYF. In DNA form, the CDR3 reads TGTGCCCCCCGGGGACACCGCGGCGAGCAGTACTTC.

The V gene is TRBV5-1, the J gene TRBJ2-1; D might be TRBD2 (6 bases). This CDR3 region has 15 residues. Trimming shortened V by 0 bases and J by 7 bases, and 14 bases separated the two germline ends. CDR1 SGHRS and CDR2 YFSETQ come from the germline V gene. In nucleotides, the CDR3 is TGCGCCAGCAGCTTGGGGCAGGGAGGAGGGAATGAGCAGTTCTTC. Translation gives CASSLGQGGGNEQFF.

V is TRBV29-1 and J is TRBJ2-2, with D unresolved. Germline CDR1 SQVTM, CDR2 ANQGSEA. V was shortened by 0 bases and J by 1 base, with 6 bases between the two germline ends. The CDR3 is 14 residues long. The CDR3 loop reads CSVEENKNTGELFF. The CDR3 DNA follows: TGCAGCGTTGAAGAAAACAAGAACACCGGGGAGCTGTTTTTT.

The chain has TRBV19 and TRBJ2-5, with D perhaps matching TRBD1 (5 bases). The CDR3 is 14 amino acids. CDR1 and CDR2 (germline): LNHDA, SQIVND (reference sequence). Trimming left V 4 bases short and J 5 bases short, with 14 bases between. The CDR3 loop reads CASSTGHGRETQYF. The CDR3 nucleotides are TGTGCCAGTAGTACCGGACACGGCAGGGAGACCCAGTACTTC. Drawing the rest from reference TRBV19 and TRBJ2-5, the complete variable domain is DGGITQSPKYLFRKEGQNVTLSCEQNLNHDAMYWYRQDPGQGLRLIYYSQIVNDFQKGDIAEGYSVSREKKESFPLTVTSAQKNPTAFYLCASSTGHGRETQYFGPGTRLLVL.

In this sample, this clone turned up once. The chain couples TRBV6-5 to TRBJ1-3; D is possibly TRBD1 (5 bases). Trimming cost V 0 bases and J 4 bases, with 10 bases left between them. Germline-derived CDR1 and CDR2 are MNHEY and SVGAGI. The CDR3 sequence is 15 residues long. CDR3 in amino acids: CASSYSPGAGNTIYF. CDR3 nucleotide sequence: TGTGCCAGCAGTTACTCCCCTGGGGCAGGAAACACCATATATTTT.

The V call is TRBV5-1, the J call TRBJ2-3; 8 bases agree with TRBD2. The CDR3 has 17 amino acids. V was pared by 1 base and J by 2 bases, with 9 bases of the junction left unmatched. Germline V CDR1 and CDR2: SGHRS, YFSETQ. CDR3 nucleotides: TGCGCCAGCAGCTTGCGCCCAGCGGGAGTGATCACAGATACGCAGTATTTT. Translated: CASSLRPAGVITDTQYF. Using reference TRBV5-1 and TRBJ2-3 for the parts outside the CDR3, the full variable domain is KAGVTQTPRYLIKTRGQQVTLSCSPISGHRSVSWYQQTPGQGLQFLFEYFSETQRNKGNFPGRFSGRQFSNSRSEMNVSTLELGDSALYLCASSLRPAGVITDTQYFGPGTRLTVL.

V and J are TRBV6-5 and TRBJ2-7; 9 nucleotides align to TRBD1. The CDR3 contains 15 residues. Trimming at V came to 4 bases and at J to 6 bases, leaving 10 bases not matched to a gene. Germline loops: CDR1 MNHEY, CDR2 SVGAGI. The CDR3 DNA follows: TGTGCCAGCAGTTCCCACCGGACAGGGGAGAGCGAGCAGTACTTC. Translation: CASSSHRTGESEQYF.

The rearrangement uses TRBV6-2 or TRBV6-3 and TRBJ2-5; 13 positions agree with TRBD2. V shed 2 bases, J shed 5 bases, and the junction held 2 bases outside the gene matches. Germline V gene lookup returns CDR1 MNHEY and CDR2 SVGEGT. The CDR3 spans 15 residues. As DNA, the CDR3 is TGTGCCAGCAGTTACGGGGGACTAGCGGGGGAGACCCAGTACTTC. As protein: CASSYGGLAGETQYF.

This rearrangement joins TRBV3-1 (or the pseudogene TRBV3-2) to TRBJ2-5; TRBD2 matches at 11 bases. CDR3 length: 16 amino acids. After removal of 4 bases from V and 3 bases from J, the junction contained 7 bases not matched to a gene. The germline V gene encodes CDR1 LGHDT and CDR2 YNNKEL (reference sequence). CDR3 amino acids: CASSLFSGGAKETQYF. The CDR3 region has the DNA TGTGCCAGCAGCCTTTTTAGCGGGGGGGCCAAAGAGACCCAGTACTTC.

The rearrangement uses TRBV2 and TRBJ1-5; maybe TRBD1 (5 bases). The CDR3 totals 12 residues. V gave up 7 bases and J gave up 7 bases, with 11 bases separating them. CDR1 and CDR2 (germline): SNHLY, FYNNEI. Here the CDR3 DNA reads TGTGCCAGCACCCCAGGGTGGCAGCCCCAGCATTTT. It specifies CASTPGWQPQHF.

V and J are TRBV4-1 and TRBJ2-6; D unclear. Germline V CDR1 and CDR2: MGHRA, YSYEKL. V was cut by 1 base and J by 0 bases, with 19 bases left in between. The CDR3 runs 20 residues. The CDR3 protein is CASSQAPLYRAPSGANVLTF. CDR3 nucleotides: TGCGCCAGCAGCCAAGCGCCCTTATACAGAGCTCCCTCTGGGGCCAACGTCCTGACTTTC.

The V and J genes are TRBV7-2 and TRBJ1-1; 10 bases align to TRBD1. Germline CDR1 SGHTA, CDR2 FQGNSA. V shed 2 bases and J 3 bases; nucleotides not matched to a gene: 6. The CDR3 consists of 16 residues. Written as DNA, the CDR3 is TGTGCCAGCAGCTTAACCGGGACAGGGGTGGACACTGAAGCTTTCTTT. Amino acids: CASSLTGTGVDTEAFF.

V is TRBV4-3 and J is TRBJ2-1, with 10 bases lining up with TRBD2. V lost 3 bases to trimming and J lost 7 bases; unmatched junction nucleotides: 6. The CDR3 is 15 residues long. Germline-derived CDR1 and CDR2 are LGHNA and YSLEER. Here the CDR3 reads CASSHRTSGVNEQFF. The CDR3 coding sequence is TGCGCCAGCAGCCATCGTACTAGCGGGGTTAATGAGCAGTTCTTC.

This clone was seen once. The rearrangement links TRBV2 to TRBJ1-2, with 7 bases aligning to TRBD1. The V segment lost 7 bases and the J segment 6 bases; nucleotides outside the gene matches: 17. There are 16 residues in the CDR3. Germline V gives CDR1 SNHLY, CDR2 FYNNEI. The CDR3 sequence: CASTLREGTEGNGYTF. The CDR3 region has the DNA TGTGCCAGCACCTTAAGGGAAGGGACAGAGGGCAATGGCTACACCTTC.

The chain is built from TRBV20-1 and TRBJ1-1; D perhaps matches TRBD1 (5 bases). This CDR3 has 16 residues. Trimming took 3 bases from V and 4 from J, leaving 21 bases between them. CDR1 DFQATT and CDR2 SNEGSKA come from the germline V gene (reference sequence). For the CDR3, the DNA is TGCAGTGCTAGTTCTGGTGAGGGGAGGTTGAGCACTGAAGCTTTCTTT. Translation gives CSASSGEGRLSTEAFF.

The chain joins TRBV6-5 to TRBJ2-2, with D hard to call. V lost 0 bases, J lost 4 bases, and 9 bases lay in between. The germline V gene encodes CDR1 MNHEY and CDR2 SVGAGI. This CDR3 is built from 15 residues. CDR3 DNA: TGTGCCAGCAGTTACTCGAGACAATCCACCGGGGAGCTGTTTTTT. It codes for CASSYSRQSTGELFF.

The rearrangement uses TRBV11-2 and TRBJ2-7; tentatively, D is TRBD1 (6 bases). Germline lookup yields CDR1 SGHAT and CDR2 FQNNGV. CDR3 length: 14 residues. Trimming stripped 5 bases from V and 7 bases from J, with 18 bases between. The CDR3 here is CASSQPAWTAEQYF. Here the CDR3 DNA reads TGTGCCAGCAGCCAGCCTGCCTGGACAGCTGAGCAGTACTTC.

The chain is built from TRBV4-2 and TRBJ1-1; the match to TRBD1 covers 7 bases. The length of the CDR3 is 15 residues. With V trimmed by 5 bases and J by 2 bases, 8 bases remained unmatched. CDR1 is LGHNA, CDR2 YNFKEQ, per germline. As DNA, the CDR3 is TGTGCCAGCAGCGCCTACAGGGGATCCAACACTGAAGCTTTCTTT. This gives the protein CASSAYRGSNTEAFF.